This paragraph reports one TCR beta chain. With 2 bases removed from V and 3 bases from J, the gap between germline ends came to 14 bases. Germline loops: CDR1 MNHEY, CDR2 SVGAGI. CDR3 length: 15 amino acids. The sample belongs to a study of shared clonotypes between healthy human individuals. Naive CD8 cells comprised CD45RO-negative, CCR7-positively selected cells, excluding terminally differentiated effector memory CD45RA+ cells. Using immunoSEQ multiplex PCR, the repertoire was profiled, and TCRdb retains in-frame clones only, with some absent. The data show some 2.1 million clones, roughly 95% seen once.

The source material was naive CD8+ T cells sorted from blood. The TCR comes from a young man in good health. The J gene is TRBJ2-7, the V gene TRBV6-5, with D perhaps TRBD1 or TRBD2 (6 bases each). CDR3 coding DNA: TGTGCCAGCAGTTACGGGGGGCGCGGTAACTACGAGCAGTACTTC. Translation: CASSYGGRGNYEQYF.